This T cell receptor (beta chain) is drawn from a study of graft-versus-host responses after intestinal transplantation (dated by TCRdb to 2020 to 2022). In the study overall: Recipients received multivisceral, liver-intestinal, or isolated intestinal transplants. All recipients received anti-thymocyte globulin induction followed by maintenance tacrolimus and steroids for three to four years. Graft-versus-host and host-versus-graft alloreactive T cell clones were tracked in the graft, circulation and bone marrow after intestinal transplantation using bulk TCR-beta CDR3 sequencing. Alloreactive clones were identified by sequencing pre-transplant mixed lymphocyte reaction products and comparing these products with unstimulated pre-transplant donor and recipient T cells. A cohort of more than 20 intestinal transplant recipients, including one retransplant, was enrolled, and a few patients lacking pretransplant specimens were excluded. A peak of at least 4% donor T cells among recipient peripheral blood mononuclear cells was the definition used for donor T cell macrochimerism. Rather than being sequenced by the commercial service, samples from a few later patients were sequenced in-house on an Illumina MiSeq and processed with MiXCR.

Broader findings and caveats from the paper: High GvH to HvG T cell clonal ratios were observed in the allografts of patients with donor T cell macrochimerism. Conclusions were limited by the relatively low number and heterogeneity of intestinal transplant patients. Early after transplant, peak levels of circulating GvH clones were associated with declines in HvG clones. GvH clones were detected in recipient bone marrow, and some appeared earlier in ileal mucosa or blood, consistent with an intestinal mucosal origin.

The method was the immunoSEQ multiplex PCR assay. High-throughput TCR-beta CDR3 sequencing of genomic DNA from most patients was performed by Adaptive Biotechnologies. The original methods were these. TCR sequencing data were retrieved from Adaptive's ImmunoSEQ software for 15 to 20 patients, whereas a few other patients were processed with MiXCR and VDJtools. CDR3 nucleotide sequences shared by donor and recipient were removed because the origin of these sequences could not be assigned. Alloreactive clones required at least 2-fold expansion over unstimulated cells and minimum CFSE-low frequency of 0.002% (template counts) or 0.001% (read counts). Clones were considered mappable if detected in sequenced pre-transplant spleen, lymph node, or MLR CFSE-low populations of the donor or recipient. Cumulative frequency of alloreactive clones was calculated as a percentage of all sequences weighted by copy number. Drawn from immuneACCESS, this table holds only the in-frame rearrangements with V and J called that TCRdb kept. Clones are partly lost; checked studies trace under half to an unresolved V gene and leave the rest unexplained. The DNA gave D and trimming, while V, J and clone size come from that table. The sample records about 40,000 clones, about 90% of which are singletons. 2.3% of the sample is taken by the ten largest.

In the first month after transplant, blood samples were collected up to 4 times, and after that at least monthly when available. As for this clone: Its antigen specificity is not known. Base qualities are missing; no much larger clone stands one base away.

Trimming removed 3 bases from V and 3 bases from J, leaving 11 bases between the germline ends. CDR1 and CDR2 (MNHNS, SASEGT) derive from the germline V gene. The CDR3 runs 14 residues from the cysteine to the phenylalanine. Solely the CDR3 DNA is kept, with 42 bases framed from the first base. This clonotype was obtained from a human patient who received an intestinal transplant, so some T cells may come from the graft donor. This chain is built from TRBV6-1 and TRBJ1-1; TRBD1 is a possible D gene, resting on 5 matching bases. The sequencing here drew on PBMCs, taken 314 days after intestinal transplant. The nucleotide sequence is TGTGCCAGCAGTGAGGGGCAGCGAGACACTGAAGCTTTCTTT. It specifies CASSEGQRDTEAFF.